Presented here are 30 T cell receptor beta chains from one specimen sequenced in a study of blood T cell repertoires in COVID-19 (dated by TCRdb to 2018 to 2020). To prepare the library, the immunoSEQ multiplex PCR assay was applied. The table was pulled from immuneACCESS by TCRdb, which kept in-frame rearrangements only. Such tables lose some clones; where checked, under half of the loss comes from unresolved V genes, and the rest has no known cause. The sample table holds 150,000 to 200,000 clones, of which approximately 85% were seen once. The ten largest account for roughly 8% of the sample. The sequencing sample was made of peripheral blood. These receptors all stem from a woman aged 55-69 years with acute or convalescent COVID-19.

The chain has TRBV19 and TRBJ2-2; 11 bases align to TRBD2. The CDR3 is 19 amino acids. V was clipped by 7 bases and J by 0 bases; unmatched bases: 13. Germline V gene data show CDR1 as LNHDA and CDR2 as SQIVND (reference sequence). CDR3 DNA sequence: TGTGCCAGTACCCTGGGAGGGACTAGCGGCCACGCGAACACCGGGGAGCTGTTTTTT. Translation gives CASTLGGTSGHANTGELFF.

Concerning this clone: The identical CDR3 is also encoded by other nucleotide sequences in the sample. The genes are TRBV19 and TRBJ1-1; perhaps TRBD1 as D (5 bases). Trimming stripped 1 base from V and 2 bases from J, with 8 bases between. The CDR3 consists of 14 residues. Germline-derived CDR1 and CDR2 are LNHDA and SQIVND (reference sequence). The CDR3 DNA follows: TGTGCCAGTAGTATAGCTAGGGGTAACACTGAAGCTTTCTTT. Amino acids: CASSIARGNTEAFF.

The V call is TRBV7-2, the J call TRBJ2-3; D is perhaps TRBD2 (6 bases). Germline values: CDR1 SGHTA, CDR2 FQGNSA. V was shortened by 8 bases and J by 0 bases, with 9 bases between the two germline ends. This CDR3 has 13 amino acids. CDR3 protein: CASREPSTDTQYF. CDR3 DNA: TGTGCCAGCCGGGAGCCTAGCACAGATACGCAGTATTTT.

The V call is TRBV2, the J call TRBJ2-7, with unresolved D. The CDR3 is 13 amino acids. The ends were cut back, 5 bases at V and 7 bases at J, with 15 bases in the middle. Germline V gene lookup returns CDR1 SNHLY and CDR2 FYNNEI. The CDR3 DNA is TGTGCCAGCAGTCCTTTTATATCGACAGAGCAGTACGTC. Translated: CASSPFISTEQYV.

This sequence joins TRBV24-1 and TRBJ2-3; the D gene is possibly TRBD2 (6 bases). V shed 4 bases and J shed 11 bases, with 15 bases lying between them. This CDR3 has 13 residues. Per germline, CDR1 KGHDR and CDR2 SFDVKD. CDR3 in amino acids: CATSDSGRVMQYF. The CDR3 DNA reads TGTGCCACCAGTGACTCCGGGAGAGTGATGCAGTATTTT.

This sequence joins TRBV7-8 and TRBJ2-1; 14 nucleotides agree with TRBD2. Germline assignment: CDR1 SGHVS and CDR2 FQNEAQ. The J segment lost 5 bases and the V segment lost 5 bases, leaving 5 bases of the junction unmatched. CDR3 length equals 16 residues. This chain's CDR3 is CASSRGTSGSNNEQFF. The CDR3 region has the DNA TGTGCCAGCAGCCGAGGGACTAGCGGGAGTAACAATGAGCAGTTCTTC.

This clone was detected a few times. The chain joins TRBV5-4 to TRBJ1-2; D unclear. This CDR3 spans 13 amino acids. The germline V and J ends were trimmed by 3 bases and 4 bases, with 10 bases remaining between them. Looked up from germline, CDR1 is SGHNT and CDR2 is YYREEE (reference sequence). In DNA, the CDR3 is TGTGCCAGCAGCTCCCCACCCAGCTATGGCTACACCTTC. Translating it yields CASSSPPSYGYTF.

V gene TRBV5-1 combines with J gene TRBJ2-1; D might be TRBD2 (6 bases). The CDR3 covers 16 residues. Germline CDR1 reads SGHRS; CDR2 reads YFSETQ. Deletions cut 0 bases from V and 2 bases from J, with 12 bases between. This CDR3 is CASSLGGGNPYNEQFF. Written as DNA, the CDR3 is TGCGCCAGCAGCTTGGGGGGCGGGAACCCCTACAATGAGCAGTTCTTC. The full variable domain, completed using reference TRBV5-1 and TRBJ2-1, is KAGVTQTPRYLIKTRGQQVTLSCSPISGHRSVSWYQQTPGQGLQFLFEYFSETQRNKGNFPGRFSGRQFSNSRSEMNVSTLELGDSALYLCASSLGGGNPYNEQFFGPGTRLTVL.

The chain uses TRBV6-1 and TRBJ2-6, with 7 nucleotides matching TRBD2. Unmatched junction bases numbered 7, after V lost 4 bases and J lost 1 base. The CDR3 is 17 residues long. The germline V gene encodes CDR1 MNHNS and CDR2 SASEGT. DNA of the CDR3: TGTGCCAGCAGTGGGGCTAGCGGACGTTCTGGGGCCAACGTCCTGACTTTC. Residues: CASSGASGRSGANVLTF.

This chain joins TRBV18 and TRBJ1-1, with a tentative D call TRBD1 (6 bases). Germline V lookup: CDR1 KGHSH, CDR2 LQKENI. The CDR3 has 13 residues. V gave up 4 bases and J gave up 5 bases, with 11 bases separating them. Written as DNA, the CDR3 is TGTGCCAGCTCACGTGACAGGAGAACTGAAGCTTTCTTT. It encodes CASSRDRRTEAFF.

The table lists this clone with a count of one. V usage is TRBV6-1 and J usage is TRBJ2-7; D unresolved. The CDR3 runs 14 residues. V was trimmed by 3 bases and J by 11 bases, leaving 20 bases between them. Germline lookup yields CDR1 MNHNS and CDR2 SASEGT. The CDR3 nucleotides read TGTGCCAGCAGTGAGGATTACCCCGGTGTCCGGGAGTACTTC. Translating it yields CASSEDYPGVREYF.

This clone is a singleton in its sample. This chain connects TRBV2 to TRBJ1-3; 7 bases map to TRBD1. CDR3 size: 14 residues. The J segment lost 1 base and the V segment lost 8 bases, leaving 5 bases of the junction unmatched. Germline V lookup: CDR1 SNHLY, CDR2 FYNNEI. Written as DNA, the CDR3 is TGTGCCAGCCAGACAGGGATTTCTGGAAACACCATATATTTT. It yields the protein CASQTGISGNTIYF.

This clone has only a few counts. J is TRBJ1-6 and V is TRBV6-5, with 9 bases fitting TRBD1. The ends lost 7 bases at V and 9 bases at J; junction bases unmatched: 7. This CDR3 contains 14 residues. Germline assignment: CDR1 MNHEY and CDR2 SVGAGI. The CDR3 here is CASTPDRGVSPLHF. The CDR3 DNA sequence: TGTGCCAGCACCCCGGACAGGGGCGTTTCACCCCTCCACTTT.

The chain couples TRBV30 to TRBJ1-3; D remains ambiguous. The CDR3 is 16 amino acids. V lost 1 base to trimming and J lost 0 bases, with 13 bases between them. Germline V gene lookup returns CDR1 GTSNPN and CDR2 SVGIG (reference sequence). In nucleotides, the CDR3 is TGTGCCTGGAGTGCACCTAAATTCGCCTCTGGAAACACCATATATTTT. Its translation: CAWSAPKFASGNTIYF.

This sequence joins TRBV28 and TRBJ1-2; TRBD1 might be the D (5 bases). Trimming removed 7 bases from V and 5 bases from J, with 14 bases in between. Germline V gene sequence: CDR1 MDHEN, CDR2 SYDVKM. The CDR3 spans 13 residues. The DNA for the CDR3 is TGTGCCAGCACCACAGGACGGCTGTATGGCTACACCTTC. Amino acid sequence: CASTTGRLYGYTF.

The chain combines TRBV19 with TRBJ1-5, with D tentatively TRBD1 (6 bases). The germline V and J ends were trimmed by 7 bases and 4 bases, with 14 bases remaining between them. The CDR3 runs to 14 residues. Germline V gives CDR1 LNHDA, CDR2 SQIVND (reference sequence). The CDR3 protein is CASTYQQGNQPQHF. CDR3 DNA sequence: TGTGCCAGTACCTATCAACAGGGAAATCAGCCCCAGCATTTT.

J is TRBJ1-1 and V is TRBV6-1; tentatively, D is TRBD1 (5 bases). CDR1 and CDR2 from the germline V gene are MNHNS and SASEGT. V was shortened by 1 base and J by 1 base, with 10 bases between the two germline ends. The CDR3 totals 15 residues. The CDR3, as DNA: TGTGCCAGCAGTGAAGTGGCAGGGCGGAACACTGAAGCTTTCTTT. Translation: CASSEVAGRNTEAFF.

This sequence joins TRBV7-8 and TRBJ2-7; 7 bases map to TRBD2. V dropped 3 bases and J dropped 0; count of bases not matched to a gene: 2. In germline, CDR1 is SGHVS, CDR2 FQNEAQ. The length of the CDR3 is 14 residues. CDR3 sequence: CASSFRDYSYEQYV. CDR3 nucleotides: TGTGCCAGCAGCTTCCGGGACTACTCCTACGAGCAGTACGTC.

V gene TRBV3-1 (or the pseudogene TRBV3-2) combines with J gene TRBJ1-2; TRBD1 matches at 8 bases. In germline, CDR1 is LGHDT, CDR2 YNNKEL (reference sequence). CDR3 length: 15 amino acids. Trimming removed 1 base from V and 4 bases from J; junction bases left unmatched: 5. The CDR3 here is CASSQARTGRYGYTF. The DNA for the CDR3 is TGTGCCAGCAGCCAAGCGCGGACAGGGCGCTATGGCTACACCTTC.

The V gene is TRBV19, the J gene TRBJ2-7, with TRBD2 matching 14 bases. The CDR3 consists of 17 residues. After removal of 7 bases from V and 0 bases from J, the junction contained 8 bases not matched to a gene. CDR1 is LNHDA and CDR2 is SQIVND in the germline V gene (reference sequence). The CDR3 is CASKGLGTSGSSYEQYF. The DNA of the CDR3 is TGTGCCAGTAAGGGGCTGGGGACTAGCGGGAGCTCCTACGAGCAGTACTTC. Supplemented by reference TRBV19 and TRBJ2-7, the full variable domain reads DGGITQSPKYLFRKEGQNVTLSCEQNLNHDAMYWYRQDPGQGLRLIYYSQIVNDFQKGDIAEGYSVSREKKESFPLTVTSAQKNPTAFYLCASKGLGTSGSSYEQYFGPGTRLTVT.

CDR3 sequence reads: CASSATGNQPQHF. Here the CDR3 DNA reads TGTGCCAGCAGTGCTACAGGCAATCAGCCCCAGCATTTT. This chain joins TRBV3-1 (or the pseudogene TRBV3-2) and TRBJ1-5; D is unclear. Between the trimmed V and J ends, which lost 6 bases and 2 bases, there was a span of 8 bases. Germline values: CDR1 LGHDT, CDR2 YNNKEL (reference sequence). The CDR3 length is 13 residues.

V is TRBV11-2 and J is TRBJ2-1, with 9 nucleotides matching TRBD1. Trimming at V came to 2 bases and at J to 6 bases, leaving 8 bases not matched to a gene. Looked up from germline, CDR1 is SGHAT and CDR2 is FQNNGV. The CDR3 totals 16 residues. Here the CDR3 reads CASSLRGDRASNEQFF. The CDR3 DNA follows: TGTGCCAGCAGCTTACGTGGGGACAGGGCGAGCAATGAGCAGTTCTTC.

This chain joins TRBV24-1 and TRBJ2-1; D is possibly TRBD2 (5 bases). Trimming took 2 bases from V and 4 from J, leaving 8 bases between them. The CDR3 totals 14 residues. CDR1 and CDR2 from the germline V gene are KGHDR and SFDVKD. The DNA for the CDR3 is TGTGCCACCAGTGATTGGAGGCCATACAATGAGCAGTTCTTC. Amino acids: CATSDWRPYNEQFF.

This clone appeared once. Other DNA sequences in this specimen translate into the identical CDR3. The chain links TRBV28 to TRBJ2-1; D possibly corresponds to TRBD2 (6 bases). The CDR3 consists of 12 residues. Per germline, CDR1 MDHEN and CDR2 SYDVKM. V was pared by 8 bases and J by 5 bases, with 10 bases between. CDR3 residues: CASSSADNEQFF. The CDR3, as DNA: TGTGCCAGCTCTAGCGCCGACAATGAGCAGTTCTTC.

This sequence joins TRBV5-1 and TRBJ1-1, with unresolved D. Between the trimmed V and J ends, which lost 2 bases and 4 bases, there was a span of 12 bases. Germline lookup yields CDR1 SGHRS and CDR2 YFSETQ. The length of the CDR3 is 14 residues. The chain's CDR3 is CASSFARGGTEAFF. The CDR3, as DNA: TGCGCCAGCAGCTTTGCCCGTGGAGGCACTGAAGCTTTCTTT. The whole variable domain, filled in from reference TRBV5-1 and TRBJ1-1, reads KAGVTQTPRYLIKTRGQQVTLSCSPISGHRSVSWYQQTPGQGLQFLFEYFSETQRNKGNFPGRFSGRQFSNSRSEMNVSTLELGDSALYLCASSFARGGTEAFFGQGTRLTVV.

This chain connects TRBV18 to TRBJ1-2; the match to TRBD1 covers 8 bases. This CDR3 is built from 14 residues. The germline gives CDR1 KGHSH, CDR2 LQKENI. Trimming cost V 0 bases and J 4 bases; bases outside gene matches: 1. The CDR3 sequence is CASSPPGQAYGYTF. The DNA of the CDR3 is TGTGCCAGCTCACCACCGGGACAGGCCTATGGCTACACCTTC. Complete variable domain (other parts from reference TRBV18 and TRBJ1-2): NAGVMQNPRHLVRRRGQEARLRCSPMKGHSHVYWYRQLPEEGLKFMVYLQKENIIDESGMPKERFSAEFPKEGPSILRIQQVVRGDSAAYFCASSPPGQAYGYTFGSGTRLTVV.

Only a few counts were recorded for this clone. The gene calls are TRBV21-1 and TRBJ2-7; the D call of TRBD2 is as the table states it, not checked on the DNA. TRBV21-1 is an annotated pseudogene. The CDR3 is made up of 16 amino acids. CDR3 protein: CASSRSGTQGPYEQYV. CDR3 nucleotide sequence: TGTGCCAGCAGCCGCTCAGGGACTCAGGGACCCTACGAGCAGTACGTC.

This CDR3 reads CASSLYGRADEQFF. The CDR3 DNA sequence: TGTGCCAGCAGTTTATACGGGAGGGCCGATGAGCAGTTCTTC. V usage is TRBV27 and J usage is TRBJ2-1; 8 nucleotides align to TRBD2. V shed 1 base and J 8 bases; nucleotides not matched to a gene: 4. The CDR3 loop spans 14 amino acids. Germline-derived CDR1 and CDR2 are MNHEY and SMNVEV (reference sequence).

The chain combines TRBV2 with TRBJ2-4; possible D gene TRBD1, 6 bases. Germline V gene data show CDR1 as SNHLY and CDR2 as FYNNEI. The CDR3 extends over 13 amino acids. Trimming removed 8 bases from V and 6 bases from J, with 14 bases in between. As DNA, the CDR3 is TGTGCCAGCGGAGGACAGCTAAGAAACATTCAGTACTTC. Translation gives CASGGQLRNIQYF.

The genes are TRBV4-2 and TRBJ1-4; no definite D call. Per germline, CDR1 LGHNA and CDR2 YNFKEQ. The CDR3 has 13 amino acids. The germline V and J ends were trimmed by 0 bases and 6 bases, with 5 bases remaining between them. This chain's CDR3 is CASSQDSDEKLFF. The CDR3, as DNA: TGTGCCAGCAGCCAAGATTCAGATGAAAAACTGTTTTTT.